The present entry profiles one T cell receptor (delta chain) with its context. The sample holds many counts of this clone. The clone's antigen remains unknown. TCRdb's protein for this DNA is that of a much larger clone and differs from the translation at residue 7, likely a read error; the protein shown is the DNA translation. This sample was included in a study of γδ T cells in repeated Plasmodium falciparum infection (dated by TCRdb to the early 2020s). Some background on the complete study: Malian children exposed to intense seasonal malaria transmission were enrolled in the natural-infection arm and compared with Australian children matched for age and gender. Four controlled human malaria infections were administered to roughly five malaria-naive U.S. adults over 644 days by bites from P. falciparum NF54-infected Anopheles stephensi mosquitoes. Controlled-infection subjects were sampled at baseline, immediately before selected infections, and 21 days after each infection. Malian gammadelta TCR repertoires were analysed cross-sectionally during no-transmission periods and were analysed longitudinally across acute febrile malaria episodes. Using both natural infection in Mali and controlled human malaria infection, the study looked at the way repeated Plasmodium falciparum infection shapes the human gammadelta T cell repertoire.

Vgamma9/Vdelta2+ and Vdelta2-negative gammadelta T cell populations were flow-sorted from peripheral blood mononuclear cells for bulk TCR repertoire analysis. Overall study results and their limits: Generalizability was limited because the Malian cohort came from a small rural village made up predominantly of one ethnic group. Compared with the repertoires of Australian children, the Vdelta2-negative gammadelta TCR repertoires of Malian children appeared more clonally expanded, less diverse and less shared. A highly stable polyclonal repertoire over time and infection, with many inter-individual overlapping TCRgamma sequences, was shown by Vgamma9/Vdelta2+ TCR repertoires. In Vdelta2-negative gammadelta TCR repertoires, which were largely Vdelta1+, repeated controlled infections appeared to drive waves of new clonotype selection. Analysis of inter-individual variability in gammadelta T cell responses was limited by the small size of the controlled-infection cohort.

From the cysteine up to the phenylalanine, the CDR3 has a length of 19 residues. Left in the record is the CDR3 DNA by itself, 57 bases read in frame from the first base. After removal of 0 bases from V and 0 bases from J, the junction retains 13 bases not matched to a gene. CDR1 and CDR2 are read off the germline V gene as GEAIGNYY and EKD. Receptor libraries were prepared by multiplex PCR. The instrument given in TCRdb is Illumina MiSeq. From each sorted gammadelta T cell sample, both TCR gamma (TRG) and TCR delta (TRD) chains were sequenced. On the authors' methods: Clonotype tree plots, accumulated frequency of the top 20 clonotypes, diversity index (DI) and D75 metrics were included in the repertoire analyses. Clones were re-identified by TCRdb from the public reads with CATT, and rows with the same DNA were merged. These V and J calls are TCRdb output, not the study's own analysis. For this sample there are around 50,000 delta-chain clones; 1.5% to 2% appear just once. Jointly, the top ten make up around 24% of the sample.

The sequence derives from a pool of human donors (malaria-infected and uninfected, not separated). The sample consisted of gamma-delta T cells from blood. The rearranged chain carries TRDV2 and TRDJ1, and 9 junction bases match TRDD3. Because TCRdb records no J gene, it was assigned here through a match of the DNA to germline. The bases are TGTGCCTGTGACACCGTAGAGGGGATACGCCGGCACCACACCGATAAACTCATCTTT. Translation gives CACDTVEGIRRHHTDKLIF.